This TCR beta chain was recovered during a study of blood T cells in healthy people across ages. For the study at large: With template switching, about one barcoded beta molecule was captured per two T cells.

Losses at the gene ends were 7 bases for V and 8 bases for J; bases not matched to a gene: 16. Germline lookup yields CDR1 KGHSH and CDR2 LQKENI. The CDR3 spans 15 residues. Alongside a J-beta primer mix, a sample-barcoded 5' primer served in a second PCR lasting roughly 7 to 11 cycles. Each CDR3 protein gets one entry after TCRdb re-called the 5' RACE reads with MiXCR. Here the sample spans around 800,000 distinct CDR3 sequences, more than 40% being singletons. As concerns this clonotype: The antigen is not known.

Study results and limitations: Among long-lived donors, naive CD4+ cells were more numerous and diversity higher than in aged donors.

The rearrangement links TRBV18 to TRBJ1-2; 7 nucleotides agree with TRBD1. The sequenced material came from blood. The clonotype comes from a man in his sixties in good health. CDR3 sequence reads: CASCRNRGSMEGYTF. The CDR3 DNA is TGTGCCAGCTGCCGAAACAGGGGATCAATGGAAGGCTACACCTTC.